Listed here are 16 T cell receptor beta chains from one sample, sequenced in a study of shared clonotypes between healthy human individuals. TCRdb's table, derived via immunoSEQ multiplex PCR, lists solely in-frame clones and lacks some. This sample yields about 1 million clones, of which more than 65% are seen a single time; over 1.3% belongs to the top ten. Sequenced material: memory CD4+ T cells sorted from blood. Subset of the sample: CD45RA-negative fraction. All receptors come from a man younger than 35 in good health.

This chain connects TRBV2 to TRBJ1-3; possibly TRBD1 for D (6 bases). The CDR3 has 18 residues. The germline V gene encodes CDR1 SNHLY and CDR2 FYNNEI. V dropped 6 bases and J dropped 0 bases, with 21 bases sitting between them. CDR3 amino acids: CASRYNSGTRSSGNTIYF. CDR3 bases: TGTGCCAGCAGGTACAATTCCGGGACAAGAAGCTCTGGAAACACCATATATTTT.

V usage is TRBV5-5 and J usage is TRBJ1-4; the D is unclear. This CDR3 has 14 amino acids. V lost 2 bases, J lost 0 bases, and 5 bases lay in between. Germline V lookup: CDR1 SGHKS, CDR2 YYEKEE (reference sequence). The CDR3 here is CASSLKPTNEKLFF. Written as DNA, the CDR3 is TGTGCCAGCAGCTTAAAACCAACTAATGAAAAACTGTTTTTT.

This chain links TRBV11-2 with TRBJ2-1; 8 bases agree with TRBD1. V gave up 0 bases and J gave up 6 bases; unmatched junction bases: 4. This CDR3 region has 15 residues. Per the germline V gene, CDR1 is SGHAT and CDR2 is FQNNGV. CDR3 sequence reads: CASSLDQGAGNEQFF. In DNA form, the CDR3 reads TGTGCCAGCAGCTTAGATCAGGGGGCAGGCAATGAGCAGTTCTTC.

This chain uses TRBV29-1 with TRBJ2-7, with TRBD2 matching 7 bases. Germline loops: CDR1 SQVTM, CDR2 ANQGSEA. The CDR3 spans 14 residues. With 0 bases clipped from V and 2 bases from J, the junction kept 4 bases outside the gene matches. For the CDR3, the DNA is TGCAGCGTTGAAGATACGGGGGGTCCCTACGAGCAGTACTTC. Amino acids: CSVEDTGGPYEQYF.

The chain employs TRBV7-2 and TRBJ1-2; 7 nucleotides match TRBD1. Looked up from germline, CDR1 is SGHTA and CDR2 is FQGNSA. The CDR3 totals 14 residues. With V trimmed by 4 bases and J by 6 bases, 8 bases remained unmatched. CDR3 bases: TGTGCCAGCAGCTCCAGGGGGTTGGGGGATGGCTACACCTTC. Protein product: CASSSRGLGDGYTF.

Remarks on this clone: The same CDR3 can be traced to other DNA sequences in this sample. This chain connects TRBV6-5 to TRBJ2-7, with a tentative D call TRBD1 (6 bases). The CDR3 runs to 13 residues. In germline, CDR1 is MNHEY, CDR2 SVGAGI. Trimming shortened V by 6 bases and J by 2 bases, and 11 bases separated the two germline ends. CDR3 DNA: TGTGCCAGCAGCCTTGGGGGCCCCTACGAGCAGTACTTC. It yields the protein CASSLGGPYEQYF.

The V call is TRBV7-8, the J call TRBJ2-2; D gene unclear. Germline V gene sequence: CDR1 SGHVS, CDR2 FQNEAQ. The ends were cut back, 0 bases at V and 1 base at J, with 6 bases in the middle. The CDR3 length is 15 residues. The CDR3 DNA follows: TGTGCCAGCAGCTTAGCTGGGTGGAACACCGGGGAGCTGTTTTTT. Its protein is CASSLAGWNTGELFF.

This chain uses TRBV7-2 with TRBJ1-2; 8 nucleotides line up with TRBD1. The CDR3 has 15 residues. V gave up 1 base and J gave up 4 bases; unmatched junction bases: 5. Germline lookup yields CDR1 SGHTA and CDR2 FQGNSA. In nucleotides, the CDR3 is TGTGCCAGCAGCTTAGAGGGGACAGGTTCCTATGGCTACACCTTC. As protein: CASSLEGTGSYGYTF. Drawing the rest from reference TRBV7-2 and TRBJ1-2, the complete variable domain is GAGVSQSPSNKVTEKGKDVELRCDPISGHTALYWYRQSLGQGLEFLIYFQGNSAPDKSGLPSDRFSAERTGGSVSTLTIQRTQQEDSAVYLCASSLEGTGSYGYTFGSGTRLTVV.

The chain couples TRBV7-9 to TRBJ1-1; D is unclear. Germline CDR1 and CDR2: SEHNR and FQNEAQ (reference sequence). The CDR3 covers 13 residues. Trimming cost V 4 bases and J 1 base, with 7 bases left between them. CDR3 residues: CASSYGSNTEAFF. The CDR3 DNA reads TGTGCCAGCAGCTACGGGTCGAACACTGAAGCTTTCTTT.

The rearrangement uses TRBV28 and TRBJ2-7; the match to TRBD1 covers 7 bases. The CDR3 length is 14 residues. The germline V gene has CDR1 MDHEN and CDR2 SYDVKM. The V gene end was trimmed by 5 bases and the J gene end by 6 bases; junction bases not matched to a gene: 10. CDR3 DNA sequence: TGTGCCAGCAGTGGGGGCAGGGGGAGCGCCGAGCAGTACTTC. Protein sequence: CASSGGRGSAEQYF.

The rearrangement uses TRBV5-1 and TRBJ2-7, with TRBD1 identical over 7 bases. The CDR3 length is 16 residues. Germline values: CDR1 SGHRS, CDR2 YFSETQ. The trim removed 4 bases at V and 4 bases at J, leaving 14 bases unmatched. CDR3 nucleotide sequence: TGCGCCAGCAGCACCGGGACAGCCCCAGTGGTATACGAGCAGTACTTC. It codes for CASSTGTAPVVYEQYF.

The rearrangement joins TRBV19 to TRBJ2-7, with 7 bases identical to TRBD1. Germline CDR1 LNHDA, CDR2 SQIVND (reference sequence). Losses at the gene ends were 5 bases for V and 4 bases for J; bases not matched to a gene: 8. The CDR3 totals 14 residues. Written as DNA, the CDR3 is TGTGCCAGTAGTTCACAGGGGATGCATTACGAGCAGTACTTC. It yields the protein CASSSQGMHYEQYF. Together with reference TRBV19 and TRBJ2-7, the CDR3 gives the full variable domain: DGGITQSPKYLFRKEGQNVTLSCEQNLNHDAMYWYRQDPGQGLRLIYYSQIVNDFQKGDIAEGYSVSREKKESFPLTVTSAQKNPTAFYLCASSSQGMHYEQYFGPGTRLTVT.

This sequence joins TRBV13 and TRBJ2-7, with D tentatively TRBD2 (6 bases). V gave up 1 base and J gave up 2 bases, with 18 bases separating them. The CDR3 is made up of 17 amino acids. Germline V lookup: CDR1 PRHDT, CDR2 FYEKMQ (reference sequence). CDR3 DNA sequence: TGTGCCAGCAGCTTAGTGGGACTCGAAACCTCCACCTACGAGCAGTACTTC. Residues: CASSLVGLETSTYEQYF.

V usage is TRBV5-1 and J usage is TRBJ2-7; TRBD1 is a possible D gene (5 bases). CDR3 size: 13 residues. Trimming took off 5 bases at V and 2 bases at J, with 11 bases between the two ends. CDR1 and CDR2 from the germline V gene are SGHRS and YFSETQ. The CDR3 DNA reads as TGCGCCAGCAGGGAACAGGCAGCCTACGAGCAGTACTTC. Its translation is CASREQAAYEQYF.

V is TRBV6-1 and J is TRBJ1-1, with a weak D call TRBD1 (6 bases). CDR1 MNHNS and CDR2 SASEGT come from the germline V gene. V was shortened by 7 bases and J by 3 bases, with 12 bases between the two germline ends. The CDR3 is 13 amino acids. CDR3 amino acids: CASTWTDYTEAFF. The CDR3 coding sequence is TGTGCCAGCACTTGGACAGACTACACTGAAGCTTTCTTT.

The chain carries TRBV5-4 and TRBJ1-1; the D is unclear. CDR3 length: 14 amino acids. V lost 4 bases, J lost 1 base, and 11 bases lay in between. Germline CDR1 and CDR2: SGHNT and YYREEE (reference sequence). In nucleotides, the CDR3 is TGTGCCAGCAGCCCGCCAACAGAGAACACTGAAGCTTTCTTT. Translated, it gives CASSPPTENTEAFF.